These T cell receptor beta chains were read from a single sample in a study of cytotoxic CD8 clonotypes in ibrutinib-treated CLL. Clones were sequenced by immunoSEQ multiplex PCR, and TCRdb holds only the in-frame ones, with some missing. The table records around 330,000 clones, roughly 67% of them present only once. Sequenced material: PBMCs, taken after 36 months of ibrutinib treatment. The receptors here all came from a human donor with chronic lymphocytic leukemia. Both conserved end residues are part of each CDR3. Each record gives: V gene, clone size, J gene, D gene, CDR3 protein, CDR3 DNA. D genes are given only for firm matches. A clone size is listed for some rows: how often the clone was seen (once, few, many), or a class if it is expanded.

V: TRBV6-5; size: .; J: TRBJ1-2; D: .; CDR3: CASSATEYEGYTF; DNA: TGTGCCAGCAGCGCAACGGAATATGAGGGCTACACCTTC
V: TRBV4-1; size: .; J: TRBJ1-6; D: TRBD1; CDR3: CASSQVTGNSPLHF; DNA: TGCGCCAGCAGCCAAGTGACAGGGAATTCACCCCTCCACTTT
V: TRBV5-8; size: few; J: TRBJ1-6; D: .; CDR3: CASSYWRGQGPPLHF; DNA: TGTGCCAGCAGCTATTGGCGGGGCCAGGGGCCACCCCTCCACTTT
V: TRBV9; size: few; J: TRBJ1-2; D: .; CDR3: CASTQGSDGYTF; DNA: TGTGCCAGCACCCAAGGGAGCGATGGCTACACCTTC
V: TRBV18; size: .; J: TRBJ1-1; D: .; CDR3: CASSRRETEAFF; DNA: TGTGCCAGCTCACGAAGGGAAACTGAAGCTTTCTTT
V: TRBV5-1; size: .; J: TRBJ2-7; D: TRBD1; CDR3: CASIPGTGDYEQYF; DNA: TGCGCCAGCATCCCCGGGACAGGGGACTACGAGCAGTACTTC
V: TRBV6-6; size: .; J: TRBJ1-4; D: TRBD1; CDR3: CASSYPGGTNEKLFF; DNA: TGTGCCAGCAGTTACCCAGGGGGAACTAATGAAAAACTGTTTTTT
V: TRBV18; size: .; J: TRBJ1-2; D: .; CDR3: CASSPHPTGGQGYTF; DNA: TGTGCCAGCTCACCCCATCCCACGGGAGGTCAGGGCTACACCTTC
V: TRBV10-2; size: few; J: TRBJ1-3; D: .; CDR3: CASSPGRISGNTIYF; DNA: TGCGCCAGCTCACCGGGACGGATCTCTGGAAACACCATATATTTT
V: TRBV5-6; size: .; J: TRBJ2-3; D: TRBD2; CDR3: CASRAYRLASTDTQYF; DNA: TGTGCCAGCAGGGCCTACAGACTAGCTAGCACAGATACGCAGTATTTT
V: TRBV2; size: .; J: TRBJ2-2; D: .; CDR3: CASGLTGELFF; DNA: TGTGCCAGCGGACTGACCGGGGAGCTGTTTTTT
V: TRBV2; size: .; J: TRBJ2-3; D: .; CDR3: CASRTQGFTDTQYF; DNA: TGTGCCAGCAGAACACAGGGTTTCACAGATACGCAGTATTTT
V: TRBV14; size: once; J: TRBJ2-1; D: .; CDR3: CASSQREVYNEQFF; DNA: TGTGCCAGCAGCCAAAGGGAGGTCTACAATGAGCAGTTCTTC
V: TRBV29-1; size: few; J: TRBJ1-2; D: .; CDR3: CSVQDNYGYTF; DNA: TGCAGCGTTCAAGATAACTATGGCTACACCTTC
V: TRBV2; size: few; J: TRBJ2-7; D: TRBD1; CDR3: CASRRPGQRDYEQYF; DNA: TGTGCCAGCAGGAGGCCGGGACAGCGAGACTACGAGCAGTACTTC
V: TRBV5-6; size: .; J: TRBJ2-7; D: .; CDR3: CASSPRAGAYEQYF; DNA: TGTGCCAGCAGCCCAAGGGCAGGAGCCTACGAGCAGTACTTC
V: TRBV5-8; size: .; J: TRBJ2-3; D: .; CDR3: CASSLDRRTDTQYF; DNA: TGTGCCAGCAGCTTGGACAGGAGAACAGATACGCAGTATTTT
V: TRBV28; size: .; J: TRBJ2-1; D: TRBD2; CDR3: CASQLAGSYNEQFF; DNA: TGTGCCAGTCAACTAGCGGGATCCTACAATGAGCAGTTCTTC
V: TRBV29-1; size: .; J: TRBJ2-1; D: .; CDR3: CSVGGQTPGVASYNEQFF; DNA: TGCAGCGTTGGGGGTCAGACCCCAGGGGTAGCTTCCTACAATGAGCAGTTCTTC
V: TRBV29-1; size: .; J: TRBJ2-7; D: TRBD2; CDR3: CSVLSGRGYGEQYF; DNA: TGCAGCGTTCTGAGCGGGAGAGGCTATGGCGAGCAGTACTTC
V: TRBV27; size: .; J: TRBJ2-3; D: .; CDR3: CASSLSKTDPDFAWRDTQYF; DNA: TGTGCCAGCAGTTTGTCTAAGACTGATCCGGATTTCGCGTGGAGAGATACGCAGTATTTT
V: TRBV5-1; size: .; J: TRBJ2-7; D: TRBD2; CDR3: CASSTLAGGPTEQYF; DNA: TGCGCCAGCAGTACCCTAGCGGGAGGCCCCACCGAGCAGTACTTC
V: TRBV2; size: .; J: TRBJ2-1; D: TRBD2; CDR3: CASNSRLAGNEQFF; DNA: TGTGCCAGCAACAGTCGACTAGCGGGAAATGAGCAGTTCTTC
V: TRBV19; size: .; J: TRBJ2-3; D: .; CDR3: CASLERGFGTDTQYF; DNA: TGTGCCAGCCTAGAAAGGGGGTTCGGCACAGATACGCAGTATTTT
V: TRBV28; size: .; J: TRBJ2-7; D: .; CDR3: CASSSPGRDQYEQYF; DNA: TGTGCCAGCAGTTCCCCCGGACGGGACCAATACGAGCAGTACTTC